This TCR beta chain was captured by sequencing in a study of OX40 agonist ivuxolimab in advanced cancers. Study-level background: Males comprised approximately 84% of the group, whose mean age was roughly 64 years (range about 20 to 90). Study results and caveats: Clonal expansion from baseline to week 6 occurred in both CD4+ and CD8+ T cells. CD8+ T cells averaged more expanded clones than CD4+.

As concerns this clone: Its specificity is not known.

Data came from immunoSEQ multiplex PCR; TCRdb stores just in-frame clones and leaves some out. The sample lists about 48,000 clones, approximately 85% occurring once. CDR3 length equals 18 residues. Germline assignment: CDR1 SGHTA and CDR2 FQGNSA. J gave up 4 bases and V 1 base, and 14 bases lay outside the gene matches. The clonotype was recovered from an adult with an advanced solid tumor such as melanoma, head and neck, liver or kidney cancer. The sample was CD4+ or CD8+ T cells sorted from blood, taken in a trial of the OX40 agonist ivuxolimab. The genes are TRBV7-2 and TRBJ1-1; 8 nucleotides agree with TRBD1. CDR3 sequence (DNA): TGTGCCAGCAGCTTAGGGAGCCTGCCCAGGGGGCCGGTCACTGAAGCTTTCTTT. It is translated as CASSLGSLPRGPVTEAFF.